This entry lists 18 T cell receptor beta chains sequenced from one sample in a study of T cell repertoires in cytomegalovirus infection. TCRdb re-called the reads through MiXCR, storing one row per CDR3 protein. The table shows approximately 500,000 distinct CDR3 sequences, with about 15% occurring only once. Sequenced sample: CD8+ T cells from PBMCs. Receptor source: a human donor in good health (CMV status not recorded). Some clones in this sample may be carry-over from other donors' samples.

This clonotype was observed many times. The V and J genes are TRBV5-4 and TRBJ2-1; tentative D call: TRBD1 (6 bases). The CDR3 runs to 15 residues. The germline V gene has CDR1 SGHNT and CDR2 YYREEE (reference sequence). The V end lost 4 bases, the J end lost 4 bases, and 15 bases lay between the germline ends. The CDR3 sequence is CASSVRDTRYNEQFF. The CDR3 bases are TGTGCCAGCAGCGTACGGGACACCAGGTACAATGAGCAGTTCTTC.

This clonotype occurred many times. The rearrangement links TRBV7-2 to TRBJ2-1; the match to TRBD2 covers 12 bases. The CDR3 contains 16 residues. J lost 5 bases, V lost 5 bases, and 7 bases had no gene match. Germline CDR1 and CDR2: SGHTA and FQGNSA. CDR3 region: CASSPWTSGTNNEQFF. The CDR3 nucleotides read TGTGCCAGCAGCCCCTGGACTAGCGGGACAAACAATGAGCAGTTCTTC.

This clonotype was found a few times. This chain links TRBV6-6 with TRBJ2-3; 9 bases match TRBD2. The CDR3 has 14 amino acids. CDR1 is MNHNY and CDR2 is SVGAGI in the germline V gene (reference sequence). Unmatched junction bases numbered 1, after V lost 2 bases and J lost 4 bases. The CDR3 sequence is CASSYAGGSDTQYF. The CDR3 DNA is TGTGCCAGCAGTTACGCGGGAGGGTCAGATACGCAGTATTTT.

There are a few counts of this clonotype. The chain recombines TRBV15 with TRBJ1-3; 8 nucleotides agree with TRBD1. This CDR3 region has 15 residues. From germline, CDR1 is LNHNV and CDR2 YYDKDF (reference sequence). The V and J ends lost 0 bases and 7 bases, in that order; junction bases with no gene match: 5. The DNA for the CDR3 is TGTGCCACCAGCAGAGACAGGGGGCTAGAGAACACCATATATTTT. Its protein is CATSRDRGLENTIYF.

This clonotype was seen repeatedly, ten times or more. The V and J genes are TRBV7-8 and TRBJ2-5; D unclear. This CDR3 comprises 14 residues. The V end was cut by 8 bases, the J end by 5 bases, with 18 bases between. CDR1 is SGHVS, CDR2 FQNEAQ, per germline. Here the CDR3 DNA reads TGTGCCAGCGTTGGATACATAATGTGGGAGACCCAGTACTTC. It encodes CASVGYIMWETQYF.

In its sample, this clonotype was seen many times. This chain joins TRBV7-6 and TRBJ2-1, with TRBD2 matching 8 bases. Germline values: CDR1 SGHVS, CDR2 FNYEAQ. V was clipped by 5 bases and J by 8 bases; unmatched bases: 17. The CDR3 totals 17 residues. The CDR3 loop reads CASSLRTSSIEADEQFF. CDR3 nucleotides: TGTGCCAGCAGCCTTCGGACTAGCAGCATCGAAGCGGATGAGCAGTTCTTC.

The genes are TRBV5-5 and TRBJ2-7, with D maybe TRBD1 (6 bases). Trimming cost V 2 bases and J 11 bases, with 26 bases left between them. This CDR3 is 16 amino acids long. Looked up from germline, CDR1 is SGHKS and CDR2 is YYEKEE (reference sequence). CDR3 DNA: TGTGCCAGCAGCTTAGCTAGTGAGGGCCTGGGGGACACTGAGTACTTC. This codes for CASSLASEGLGDTEYF.

This chain links TRBV4-2 with TRBJ2-7, with 9 bases fitting TRBD2. V lost 0 bases to trimming and J lost 7 bases; unmatched junction nucleotides: 10. The CDR3 sequence is 16 residues long. Per germline, CDR1 LGHNA and CDR2 YNFKEQ. For the CDR3, the DNA is TGTGCCAGCAGCCAAGAAAGGGCGGGAGGGCCGAAGGAGCAGTACTTC. It codes for CASSQERAGGPKEQYF.

The rearrangement uses TRBV12-3 or TRBV12-4 and TRBJ1-4; 11 bases map to TRBD1. V trimming: 5 bases; J trimming: 7 bases; junction bases outside the gene matches: 3. The CDR3 contains 14 residues. This CDR3 is CASSIGTGGEKLFF. DNA of the CDR3: TGTGCCAGCAGTATAGGGACAGGGGGTGAAAAACTGTTTTTT.

This chain uses TRBV10-1 with TRBJ2-5; D is uncertain. This CDR3 has 13 amino acids. Germline V gene data show CDR1 as WNHNN and CDR2 as SYGVQD (reference sequence). With 3 bases removed from V and 3 bases from J, the gap between germline ends came to 8 bases. Here the CDR3 DNA reads TGCGCCAGCAGTGACGAGAACGAAGAGACCCAGTACTTC. It encodes CASSDENEETQYF.

This chain joins TRBV12-3 or TRBV12-4 and TRBJ2-1; 10 bases align to TRBD1. With 3 bases clipped from V and 15 bases from J, the junction kept 14 bases outside the gene matches. This CDR3 is 15 amino acids long. CDR3 bases: TGTGCCAGCAGTTTTGTGACAGGGGGCTTAAATGAGACGTTCTTC. It encodes CASSFVTGGLNETFF.

This clonotype was detected many times. The V call is TRBV6-5, the J call TRBJ2-3; 8 positions match TRBD1. This CDR3 comprises 16 residues. The germline gives CDR1 MNHEY, CDR2 SVGAGI. V lost 6 bases, J lost 8 bases, and 16 bases stayed unmatched. CDR3 sequence reads: CASSSTGQGGIGTQYF. The DNA for the CDR3 is TGTGCCAGCAGCTCTACTGGACAGGGCGGGATCGGTACGCAGTATTTT.

This clonotype was observed many times. The J gene is TRBJ1-4, the V gene TRBV19; unclear D gene. CDR3 length: 14 amino acids. Germline V lookup: CDR1 LNHDA, CDR2 SQIVND (reference sequence). V lost 3 bases, J lost 0 bases, and 5 bases lay in between. DNA for the CDR3: TGTGCCAGTAGTATGGCCTCAACTAATGAAAAACTGTTTTTT. As protein: CASSMASTNEKLFF.

This clonotype was counted ten times or more. The genes are TRBV28 and TRBJ2-7; D is uncertain. Per germline, CDR1 MDHEN and CDR2 SYDVKM. Trimming stripped 11 bases from V and 2 bases from J, with 10 bases between. This CDR3 spans 11 amino acids. In DNA form, the CDR3 reads TGTGCCGCAGGACCCCCCTACGAGCAGTACTTC. This sequence encodes CAAGPPYEQYF.

J is TRBJ1-3 and V is TRBV2, with 8 bases fitting TRBD1. CDR1 SNHLY and CDR2 FYNNEI come from the germline V gene. Trimming took 7 bases from V and 4 from J; bases not matched to a gene: 12. This CDR3 contains 16 residues. The CDR3 region is CASTSGTGEIGNTIYF. The CDR3 coding sequence is TGTGCCAGCACCTCCGGGACAGGAGAAATCGGAAACACCATATATTTT.

This clonotype was counted at least ten times. The rearrangement joins TRBV11-2 to TRBJ2-7; possibly TRBD2 for D (6 bases). The germline V gene has CDR1 SGHAT and CDR2 FQNNGV. This CDR3 spans 13 amino acids. V lost 5 bases to trimming and J lost 7 bases, with 15 bases between them. CDR3 amino acids: CASSPAGGREQYF. As DNA, the CDR3 is TGTGCCAGCAGCCCGGCCGGGGGAAGGGAGCAGTACTTC.

Many counts were recorded for this clonotype. The genes are TRBV7-3 and TRBJ1-2; D is ambiguous. The V gene's germline CDR1 is SGHTA and CDR2 FQGTGA. V lost 0 bases to trimming and J lost 8 bases, with 16 bases between them. The CDR3 extends over 15 amino acids. This CDR3 is CASSLTSLSGEGYTF. The CDR3 nucleotides are TGTGCCAGCAGCTTAACATCGCTCTCCGGGGAGGGCTACACCTTC.

This clonotype was seen ten or more times. The chain links TRBV11-2 to TRBJ1-1, with TRBD1 matching 10 bases. In germline, CDR1 is SGHAT, CDR2 FQNNGV. Trimming took 4 bases from V and 1 from J; bases not matched to a gene: 9. The CDR3 is made up of 17 amino acids. The CDR3 sequence: CASSSQGWDRGNTEAFF. CDR3 bases: TGTGCCAGCAGCTCCCAGGGCTGGGACAGGGGGAACACTGAAGCTTTCTTT. The full variable domain, in which reference TRBV11-2 and TRBJ1-1 provide the parts outside the CDR3, is EAGVAQSPRYKIIEKRQSVAFWCNPISGHATLYWYQQILGQGPKLLIQFQNNGVVDDSQLPKDRFSAERLKGVDSTLKIQPAKLEDSAVYLCASSSQGWDRGNTEAFFGQGTRLTVV.